The source of this T cell receptor (beta chain) is a study of Graves' ophthalmopathy and Graves' hyperthyroidism. As for the study in general: Ophthalmopathy not arising within 18 months of follow-up defined hyperthyroidism as stable.

As the template, RNA transcripts were used to amplify TCR beta CDR3 regions. In the first round, RT-PCR was carried out with HTBI primers, and a multiplex PCR formed the second round. TCRdb called the multiplex PCR reads again in MiXCR, with one record for every CDR3 protein. The sample lists over a million distinct CDR3 sequences, less than 45% occurring once. This clonotype was counted between two and nine times. A much larger clone lies a single base off, so this may be a read error. The specimen sequenced was peripheral blood or thyroid tissue (not recorded which). The source is an adult man with Graves' hyperthyroidism.

CDR3 sequence reads: CAISDLGSGGHQETQYF. DNA for the CDR3: TGTGCCATCAGTGATTTGGGGAGCGGGGGACACCAAGAGACCCAGTACTTC. The chain has TRBV24-1 and TRBJ2-5, with TRBD2 identical over 8 bases. This CDR3 has 17 residues. Germline CDR1 is KGHDR and CDR2 is SFDVKD.